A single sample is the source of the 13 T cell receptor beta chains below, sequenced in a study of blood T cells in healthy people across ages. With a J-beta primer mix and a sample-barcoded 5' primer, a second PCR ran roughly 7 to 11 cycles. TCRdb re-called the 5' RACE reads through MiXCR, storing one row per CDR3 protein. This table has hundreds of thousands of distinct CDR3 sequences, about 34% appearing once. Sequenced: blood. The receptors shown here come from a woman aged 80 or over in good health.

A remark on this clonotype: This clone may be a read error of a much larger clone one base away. CDR3 amino acids: CASRTGGPLNGQFF. The DNA of the CDR3 is TGTGCCAGTAGGACGGGGGGGCCGCTCAATGGGCAGTTCTTC. The chain combines TRBV28 with TRBJ2-1; 8 bases map to TRBD2. The CDR3 is made up of 14 amino acids. The germline CDR1 and CDR2 sequences are MDHEN and SYDVKM.

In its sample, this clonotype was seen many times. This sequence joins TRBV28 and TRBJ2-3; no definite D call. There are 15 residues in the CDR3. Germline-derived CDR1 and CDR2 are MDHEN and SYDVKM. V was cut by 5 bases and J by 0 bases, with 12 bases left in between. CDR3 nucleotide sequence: TGTGCCAGCAGTCCAGACCCACCTAGCACAGATACGCAGTATTTT. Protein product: CASSPDPPSTDTQYF. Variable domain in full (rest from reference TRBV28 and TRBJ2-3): DVKVTQSSRYLVKRTGEKVFLECVQDMDHENMFWYRQDPGLGLRLIYFSYDVKMKEKGDIPEGYSVSREKKERFSLILESASTNQTSMYLCASSPDPPSTDTQYFGPGTRLTVL.

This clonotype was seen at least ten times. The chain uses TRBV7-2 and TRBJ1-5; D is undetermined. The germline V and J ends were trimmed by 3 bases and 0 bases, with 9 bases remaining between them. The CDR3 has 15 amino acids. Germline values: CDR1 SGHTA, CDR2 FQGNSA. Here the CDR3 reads CASSLGGYSNQPQHF. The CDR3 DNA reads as TGTGCCAGCAGCTTGGGAGGGTATAGCAATCAGCCCCAGCATTTT.

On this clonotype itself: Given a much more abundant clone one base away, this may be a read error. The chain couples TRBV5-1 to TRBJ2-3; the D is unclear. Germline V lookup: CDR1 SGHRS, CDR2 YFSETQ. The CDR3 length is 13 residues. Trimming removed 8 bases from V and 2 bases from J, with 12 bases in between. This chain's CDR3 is CARSLIATDTQYF. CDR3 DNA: TGCGCCAGAAGCCTTATTGCCACAGATACGCAGTATTTT.

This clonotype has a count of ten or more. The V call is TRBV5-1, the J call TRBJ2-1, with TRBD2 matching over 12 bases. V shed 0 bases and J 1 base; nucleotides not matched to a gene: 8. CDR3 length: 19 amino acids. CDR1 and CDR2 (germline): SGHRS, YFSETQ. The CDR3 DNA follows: TGCGCCAGCAGCTTGGTGGGCCCCACTAGCGGGGGGTCCTACAATGAGCAGTTCTTC. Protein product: CASSLVGPTSGGSYNEQFF. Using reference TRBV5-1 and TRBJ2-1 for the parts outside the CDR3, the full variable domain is KAGVTQTPRYLIKTRGQQVTLSCSPISGHRSVSWYQQTPGQGLQFLFEYFSETQRNKGNFPGRFSGRQFSNSRSEMNVSTLELGDSALYLCASSLVGPTSGGSYNEQFFGPGTRLTVL.

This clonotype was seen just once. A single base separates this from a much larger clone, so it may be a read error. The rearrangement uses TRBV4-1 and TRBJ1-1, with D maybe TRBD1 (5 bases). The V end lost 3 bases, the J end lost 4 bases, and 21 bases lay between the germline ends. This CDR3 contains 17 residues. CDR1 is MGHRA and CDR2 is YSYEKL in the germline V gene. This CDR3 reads CASSQETEKPLSTEAFF. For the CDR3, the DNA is TGCGCCAGCAGCCAGGAGACAGAGAAACCACTGAGCACTGAAGCTTTCTTT.

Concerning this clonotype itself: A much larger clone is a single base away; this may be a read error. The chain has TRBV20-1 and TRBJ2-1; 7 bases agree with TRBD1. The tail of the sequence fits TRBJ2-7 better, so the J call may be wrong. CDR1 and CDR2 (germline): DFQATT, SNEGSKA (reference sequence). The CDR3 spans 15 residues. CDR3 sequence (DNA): TGCAGTGCGAATCGTGGGACAGTCGTTAACAATGAGCAGTACTTC. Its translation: CSANRGTVVNNEQYF.

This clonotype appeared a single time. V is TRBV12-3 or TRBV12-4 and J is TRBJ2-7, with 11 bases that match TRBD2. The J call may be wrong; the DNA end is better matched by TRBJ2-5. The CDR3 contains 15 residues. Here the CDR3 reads CASSLGLAGGKTQYF. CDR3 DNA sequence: TGTGCCAGCAGTTTAGGCCTAGCGGGGGGAAAGACCCAGTACTTC.

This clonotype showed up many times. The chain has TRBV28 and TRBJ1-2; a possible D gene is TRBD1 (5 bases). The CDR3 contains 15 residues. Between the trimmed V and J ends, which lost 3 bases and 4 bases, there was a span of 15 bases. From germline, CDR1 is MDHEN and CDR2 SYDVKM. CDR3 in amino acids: CASSFSLGVPYGYTF. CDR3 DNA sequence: TGTGCCAGCAGTTTCTCTTTGGGGGTCCCCTATGGCTACACCTTC.

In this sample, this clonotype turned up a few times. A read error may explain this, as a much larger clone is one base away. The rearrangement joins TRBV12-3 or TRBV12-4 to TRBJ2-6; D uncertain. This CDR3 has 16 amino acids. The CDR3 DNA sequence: TGTGTCAGCAGCCGTCAGAGAATCTCTGGGGCCAACGTCCTGACTTTC. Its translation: CVSSRQRISGANVLTF.

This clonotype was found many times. The DNA for the CDR3 is TGTGCCAGCAGCTTAAGCGGGAAAGGCACAGATACGCAGTATTTT. Its protein is CASSLSGKGTDTQYF. The rearrangement uses TRBV7-2 and TRBJ2-3, with 7 nucleotides matching TRBD2. Per the germline V gene, CDR1 is SGHTA and CDR2 is FQGNSA. The CDR3 is 15 amino acids. V was clipped by 2 bases and J by 1 base; unmatched bases: 3.

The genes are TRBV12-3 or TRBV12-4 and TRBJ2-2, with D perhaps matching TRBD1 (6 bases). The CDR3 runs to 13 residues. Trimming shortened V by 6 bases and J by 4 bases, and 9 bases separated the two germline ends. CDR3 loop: CASRGTSTGELFF. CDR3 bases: TGTGCCAGCAGAGGGACAAGCACCGGGGAGCTGTTTTTT.

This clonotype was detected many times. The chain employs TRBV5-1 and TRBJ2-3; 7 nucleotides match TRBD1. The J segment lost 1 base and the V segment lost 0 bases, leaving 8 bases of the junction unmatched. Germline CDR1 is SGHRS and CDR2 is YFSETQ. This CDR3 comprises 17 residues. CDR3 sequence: CASSLARGPPGTDTQYF. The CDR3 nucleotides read TGCGCCAGCAGCTTGGCTAGGGGGCCCCCTGGCACAGATACGCAGTATTTT.